This passage covers 5 T cell receptor beta chains from one sample sequenced in a study of Ad26.COV2.S vaccination and SARS-CoV-2 variants. Sequencing was performed with immunoSEQ multiplex PCR; in TCRdb, only in-frame clones are kept and a portion is missing. The data show about 680,000 clones, around 89% seen once. Indicated treatment: around 19 received Ad26.COV2.S at low or high dose, single or two shots; about 5 received placebo; per-sample allocation not given. Sampling took place 63 days after the first vaccine or placebo injection. Source: peripheral blood, taken in a trial of Ad26.COV2.S vaccine versus placebo. The receptors were gathered from a person between 18 and 59 years old who received the Ad26.COV2.S COVID-19 vaccine or a placebo.

The genes are TRBV5-8 and TRBJ2-5, with D possibly matching TRBD1 (6 bases). The V gene lost 5 bases and the J gene lost 2 bases, with 22 bases spanning the gap. The CDR3 spans 17 residues. Germline CDR1 and CDR2: SGHTS and YDEGEE. The CDR3 bases are TGTGCCAGCAGTCAGGGGATCACTAACCCGGGGCAAGAGACCCAGTACTTC. Translating gives CASSQGITNPGQETQYF.

The rearrangement links TRBV6-5 to TRBJ2-1; D not certain. The V and J ends lost 5 bases and 2 bases respectively, with 13 bases between them. The CDR3 extends over 15 amino acids. The V gene's germline CDR1 is MNHEY and CDR2 SVGAGI. The DNA of the CDR3 is TGTGCCAGCAGTCCAGAAGGCGGTCCCTACAATGAGCAGTTCTTC. Translation: CASSPEGGPYNEQFF.

This chain connects TRBV7-9 to TRBJ2-3; no clear D. This CDR3 has 16 amino acids. From germline, CDR1 is SEHNR and CDR2 FQNEAQ (reference sequence). The V end lost 4 bases, the J end lost 6 bases, and 20 bases lay between the germline ends. For the CDR3, the DNA is TGTGCCAGCAGCTCTGCGACGGTCCGTCTGGGGGATACGCAGTATTTT. It translates to CASSSATVRLGDTQYF.

The J gene is TRBJ1-1, the V gene TRBV30, with 8 bases that match TRBD1. The CDR3 consists of 15 residues. Germline assignment: CDR1 GTSNPN and CDR2 SVGIG (reference sequence). V shed 3 bases and J 5 bases; nucleotides not matched to a gene: 11. This chain's CDR3 is CAWSPRWTGNTEAFF. DNA of the CDR3: TGTGCCTGGAGCCCAAGGTGGACAGGGAATACTGAAGCTTTCTTT.

The rearrangement joins TRBV12-3 or TRBV12-4 to TRBJ2-3; D assignment may be TRBD1 or TRBD2 (6 bases each). This CDR3 contains 13 residues. V was trimmed by 6 bases and J by 3 bases, leaving 10 bases between them. The CDR3 spells CASRIGGTDTQYF. CDR3 sequence (DNA): TGTGCCAGCAGAATAGGGGGGACAGATACGCAGTATTTT.